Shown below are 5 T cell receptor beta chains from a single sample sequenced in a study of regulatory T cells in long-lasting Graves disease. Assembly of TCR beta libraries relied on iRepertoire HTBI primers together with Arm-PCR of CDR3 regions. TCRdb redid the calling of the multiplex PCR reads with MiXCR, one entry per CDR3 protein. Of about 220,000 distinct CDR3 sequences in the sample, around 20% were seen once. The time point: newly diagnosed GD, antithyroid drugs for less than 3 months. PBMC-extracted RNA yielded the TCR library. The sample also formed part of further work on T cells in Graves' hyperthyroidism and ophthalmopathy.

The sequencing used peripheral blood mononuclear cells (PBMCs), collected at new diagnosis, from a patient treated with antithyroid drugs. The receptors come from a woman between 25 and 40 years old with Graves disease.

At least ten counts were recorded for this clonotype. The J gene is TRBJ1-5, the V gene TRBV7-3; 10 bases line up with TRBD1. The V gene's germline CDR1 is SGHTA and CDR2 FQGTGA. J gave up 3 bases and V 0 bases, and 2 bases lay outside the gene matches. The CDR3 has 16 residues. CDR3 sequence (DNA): TGTGCCAGCAGCTTAACTGGACAGGGGGACAATCAGCCCCAGCATTTT. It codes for CASSLTGQGDNQPQHF.

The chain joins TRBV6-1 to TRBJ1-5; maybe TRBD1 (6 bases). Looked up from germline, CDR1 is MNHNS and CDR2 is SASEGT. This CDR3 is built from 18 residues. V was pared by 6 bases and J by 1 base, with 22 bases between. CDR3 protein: CASSRGGGSSPSNQPQHF. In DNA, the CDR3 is TGTGCCAGCAGCCGCGGGGGGGGCAGCAGCCCCAGCAATCAGCCCCAGCATTTT.

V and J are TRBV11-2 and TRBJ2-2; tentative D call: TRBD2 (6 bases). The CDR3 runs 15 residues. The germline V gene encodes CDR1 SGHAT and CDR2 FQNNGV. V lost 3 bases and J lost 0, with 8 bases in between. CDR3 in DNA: TGTGCCAGCAGCTTTAGCGGTGCGAACACCGGGGAGCTGTTTTTT. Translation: CASSFSGANTGELFF.

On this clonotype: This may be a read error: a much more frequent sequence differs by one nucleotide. The CDR3 spells CASSYTGPRREKLFF. The DNA of the CDR3 is TGTGCCAGCAGTTACACCGGCCCAAGAAGGGAAAAACTGTTTTTT. This sequence joins TRBV6-9 and TRBJ1-4; D is ambiguous. Trimming removed 3 bases at V and 8 bases at J, with 16 bases between. Germline V CDR1 and CDR2: MNHGY, SVAAGI. The CDR3 spans 15 residues.

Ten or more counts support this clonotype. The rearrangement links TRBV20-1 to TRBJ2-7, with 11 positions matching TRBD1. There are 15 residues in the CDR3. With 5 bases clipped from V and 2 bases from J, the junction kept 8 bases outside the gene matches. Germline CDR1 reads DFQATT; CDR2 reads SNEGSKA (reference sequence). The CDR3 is CSASLPGQGAYEQYF. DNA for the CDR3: TGCAGTGCTTCGCTCCCGGGACAGGGGGCCTACGAGCAGTACTTC.